In its sample, the clone carrying this TCR beta chain was seen once. This specimen belongs to a study of shared clonotypes between healthy human individuals. Researchers ran the assay at a deep level. Generated by immunoSEQ multiplex PCR, the TCRdb table keeps only in-frame clones and is missing some. This sample yields over a million clones, of which 75% to 85% are seen a single time; about 0.52% belongs to the top ten. Trimming cost V 4 bases and J 0 bases; bases outside gene matches: 6. The germline V gene encodes CDR1 SGHRS and CDR2 YFSETQ. This CDR3 comprises 15 residues. In the CD4+ fraction, cells were divided into CD45RA+ naive and CD45RA-negative memory subsets.

The sample comprised memory CD4+ T cells from PBMCs. Subset in this sample: CD45RA-negative fraction. The sequence was collected from a man younger than 30 in good health. Some clones in this sample may be carry-over from other donors' samples. This sequence joins TRBV5-1 and TRBJ2-7; TRBD2 matches at 8 bases. The CDR3 loop is CASSPYSGSSYEQYF. CDR3 sequence (DNA): TGCGCCAGCAGCCCCTACAGCGGGAGCTCCTACGAGCAGTACTTC.